This T cell receptor (beta chain) was sequenced for a study of blood T cell repertoires in COVID-19. Germline assignment: CDR1 SGDLS and CDR2 YYNGEE. This CDR3 spans 15 amino acids. V gave up 0 bases and J gave up 2 bases, with 10 bases separating them. The assay was immunoSEQ multiplex PCR, and TCRdb's table has in-frame clones only and misses some. In the table there are about 330,000 clones, about 82% of which are singletons. The gene calls are TRBV9 and TRBJ2-3; no reliable D call. Sequences were obtained from peripheral blood. This sequence originates from a woman between 50 and 59 years old with acute or convalescent COVID-19. Here the CDR3 reads CASSVVGRSTDTQYF. DNA for the CDR3: TGTGCCAGCAGCGTAGTTGGCAGATCCACAGATACGCAGTATTTT.